A single sample is the source of the 7 T cell receptor beta chains below, sequenced in a study of T cell repertoires in ileal Crohn's disease. Clones were read by immunoSEQ multiplex PCR, and TCRdb kept only the in-frame ones, dropping some. The sample holds 6,800 or so clones, more than 65% seen once. Sequences were obtained from ileal tissue. The receptors here all came from an adult with Crohn's disease.

This clone appeared a few times. The gene calls are TRBV5-1 and TRBJ2-7; TRBD2 agrees at 14 bases. Germline loops: CDR1 SGHRS, CDR2 YFSETQ. V shed 0 bases and J 7 bases; nucleotides not matched to a gene: 3. CDR3 length: 15 amino acids. In DNA form, the CDR3 reads TGCGCCAGCAGCTTGGGACTAGCGGGGGGGCGGGAGCAGTACTTC. Translation gives CASSLGLAGGREQYF.

V usage is TRBV27 and J usage is TRBJ2-7; 8 positions match TRBD2. CDR3 size: 15 residues. Germline assignment: CDR1 MNHEY and CDR2 SMNVEV (reference sequence). Germline trimming cut 7 bases from V and 3 bases from J; bases unmatched to any gene: 11. CDR3 nucleotides: TGTGCCAGCACGGATGGAGCGGGGGCGATCTACGAGCAGTACTTC. Amino acids: CASTDGAGAIYEQYF.

The J gene is TRBJ2-1, the V gene TRBV12-5; 11 bases line up with TRBD1. The CDR3 sequence is 18 residues long. V lost 2 bases, J lost 6 bases, and 12 bases stayed unmatched. Germline V gene sequence: CDR1 LGHNT, CDR2 FRNRAP. Here the CDR3 reads CASGLSTGTGTGGNEQFF. CDR3 sequence (DNA): TGTGCTAGTGGTTTGAGTACGGGGACCGGGACAGGGGGCAATGAGCAGTTCTTC.

V usage is TRBV15 and J usage is TRBJ2-7; 13 positions match TRBD2. The CDR3 has 16 amino acids. CDR1 LNHNV and CDR2 YYDKDF come from the germline V gene (reference sequence). J gave up 2 bases and V 8 bases, and 9 bases lay outside the gene matches. DNA of the CDR3: TGTGCCACCGGGTCCGGGACTAGCGGGATTCCCTACGAGCAGTACTTC. Translating it yields CATGSGTSGIPYEQYF. Full variable domain (remainder filled in from reference TRBV15 and TRBJ2-7): DAMVIQNPRYQVTQFGKPVTLSCSQTLNHNVMYWYQQKSSQAPKLLFHYYDKDFNNEADTPDNFQSRRPNTSFCFLDIRSPGLGDTAMYLCATGSGTSGIPYEQYFGPGTRLTVT.

The chain is built from TRBV30 and TRBJ2-5, with 7 bases fitting TRBD1. Germline CDR1 and CDR2: GTSNPN and SVGIG (reference sequence). Trimming took 4 bases from V and 5 from J; bases not matched to a gene: 16. This CDR3 contains 16 residues. Written as DNA, the CDR3 is TGTGCCTGGACCCCCGCCCCCGACAGGGTGCGGGAGACCCAGTACTTC. Translated, it gives CAWTPAPDRVRETQYF.

This sequence joins TRBV7-8 and TRBJ1-1, with a tentative D call TRBD1 (6 bases). Trimming pared 5 bases from V and 5 bases from J, leaving 15 bases between. This CDR3 has 14 amino acids. Germline V lookup: CDR1 SGHVS, CDR2 FQNEAQ. The CDR3 bases are TGTGCCAGCAGCCCCTTACAAGGGGGTACTGAAGCTTTCTTT. Translation gives CASSPLQGGTEAFF.

Worth noting for this clone: At one end the junction does not follow the germline gene, possibly because of a read error. This sample includes further DNA sequences coding for the same CDR3. V and J are TRBV12-5 and TRBJ1-1; D possibly corresponds to TRBD1 (5 bases). Germline V CDR1 and CDR2: LGHNT, FRNRAP. The CDR3 contains 13 residues. In DNA, the CDR3 is TGCGCTAGTGCCATAGGGGCTAGCACTGAAGCTTTCTTT. The encoded protein is CASAIGASTEAFF.